This T cell receptor (beta chain) was identified in a study of tumour-infiltrating T cells in Burkitt lymphoma. For the study at large: This cohort included all epidemiological subtypes of Burkitt lymphoma. Overall and progression-free survival were predicted by productive clonality.

V was clipped by 0 bases and J by 4 bases, with 13 bases between them. Germline values: CDR1 SGHDT, CDR2 YYEEEE. CDR3 length: 15 residues. Data came from immunoSEQ multiplex PCR; TCRdb stores just in-frame clones and leaves some out. The sample shows fewer than 8,000 clones, under 90% of them seen only once. Turning to this clone: Its antigen remains unidentified.

Broader study findings: Public clonotypes, several, appeared across numerous Burkitt lymphoma patients.

Specimen: tumor tissue. V usage is TRBV5-6 and J usage is TRBJ1-2, with D hard to call. The clonotype comes from a human donor with Burkitt lymphoma. CDR3 residues: CASSLARQGIYGYTF. CDR3 DNA sequence: TGTGCCAGCAGCTTGGCCAGGCAAGGCATCTATGGCTACACCTTC.